A single sample gave rise to the 29 T cell receptor beta chains below, sequenced in a study of CD8 T cells in Susac syndrome. RNA was extracted with the RNeasy kit, and a quantity of roughly 0.5 to 1 ug was reverse transcribed using random hexamers. A single record per CDR3 protein comes from TCRdb applying MiXCR to the immunoSEQ multiplex PCR reads. The sample records around 150,000 distinct CDR3 sequences, 95% being singletons. Sequenced sample: CD8+ T cells from PBMCs. These receptors originate from a human donor with Susac syndrome.

The chain carries TRBV20-1 and TRBJ1-5, with unresolved D. Trimming left V 3 bases short and J 1 base short, with 7 bases between. Germline V gives CDR1 DFQATT, CDR2 SNEGSKA (reference sequence). The CDR3 has 13 amino acids. CDR3 in amino acids: CSASMGSNQPQHF. CDR3 coding DNA: TGCAGTGCTAGCATGGGAAGCAATCAGCCCCAGCATTTT.

This chain uses TRBV6-1 with TRBJ1-1, with D possibly TRBD1 on 5 matching bases. V was trimmed by 5 bases and J by 8 bases, leaving 18 bases between them. Germline V gene sequence: CDR1 MNHNS, CDR2 SASEGT. This CDR3 comprises 14 residues. CDR3 nucleotide sequence: TGTGCCAGCAGTTCCGTTGGGACGGCTGGGGAAGCTTTCTTT. Translation: CASSSVGTAGEAFF.

The chain carries TRBV4-2 and TRBJ1-1; 7 bases fit TRBD1. CDR1 is LGHNA and CDR2 is YNFKEQ in the germline V gene. Trimming removed 0 bases from V and 5 bases from J; junction bases left unmatched: 6. This CDR3 comprises 15 residues. The CDR3 region has the DNA TGTGCCAGCAGCCAAGATCGACAGGGAAAAACTGAAGCTTTCTTT. This encodes CASSQDRQGKTEAFF.

V gene TRBV24-1 combines with J gene TRBJ2-5; TRBD1 matches 10 bases. The J segment lost 5 bases and the V segment lost 0 bases, leaving 8 bases of the junction unmatched. The germline CDR1 and CDR2 sequences are KGHDR and SFDVKD. This CDR3 contains 17 residues. The CDR3 DNA is TGTGCCACCAGTGATTTGATTTTGGGACAGGGGTGGGAGACCCAGTACTTC. Translated, it gives CATSDLILGQGWETQYF.

The chain is built from TRBV12-5 and TRBJ2-1; 8 bases match TRBD2. Germline V CDR1 and CDR2: LGHNT, FRNRAP. The CDR3 length is 14 residues. V was pared by 7 bases and J by 3 bases, with 5 bases of the junction left unmatched. The CDR3 spells CASALAGFYNEQFF. DNA of the CDR3: TGTGCTAGTGCTTTAGCGGGGTTCTACAATGAGCAGTTCTTC.

In its sample, this clonotype was seen once. This sequence joins TRBV29-1 and TRBJ2-1; D remains unclear. CDR1 is SQVTM and CDR2 is ANQGSEA in the germline V gene. V was trimmed by 0 bases and J by 1 base, leaving 19 bases between them. This CDR3 is 18 amino acids long. The CDR3 coding sequence is TGCAGCGTTGAAGATCCCCCCGCAGGATCGAAATCCTACAATGAGCAGTTCTTC. The encoded protein is CSVEDPPAGSKSYNEQFF.

The chain links TRBV5-6 to TRBJ2-1; 9 positions agree with TRBD1. This CDR3 is built from 15 residues. V lost 3 bases, J lost 1 base, and 2 bases stayed unmatched. Germline V gene sequence: CDR1 SGHDT, CDR2 YYEEEE. CDR3 loop: CASSSGQGSYNEQFF. CDR3 coding DNA: TGTGCCAGCAGCTCGGGACAGGGTTCCTACAATGAGCAGTTCTTC.

The V gene is TRBV12-3 or TRBV12-4, the J gene TRBJ2-3; D is ambiguous. The CDR3 totals 15 residues. V was clipped by 6 bases and J by 0 bases, with 13 bases between them. In DNA form, the CDR3 reads TGTGCCAGCAGCCCCCTCGAACTTAGCACAGATACGCAGTATTTT. It codes for CASSPLELSTDTQYF.

This chain connects TRBV29-1 to TRBJ2-1; D is unresolved. The length of the CDR3 is 11 residues. CDR1 SQVTM and CDR2 ANQGSEA come from the germline V gene. The V end was cut by 7 bases, the J end by 6 bases, with 10 bases between. CDR3 in DNA: TGCAGCGGCGCCGTGAGCAATGAGCAGTTCTTC. The encoded protein is CSGAVSNEQFF.

The chain recombines TRBV2 with TRBJ1-1, with D tentatively TRBD1 (6 bases). The germline V gene has CDR1 SNHLY and CDR2 FYNNEI. V was trimmed by 6 bases and J by 4 bases, leaving 21 bases between them. The CDR3 spans 16 residues. In DNA form, the CDR3 reads TGTGCCAGCAGCCCGCAGGGGACGGTCTCGGGCACTGAAGCTTTCTTT. Translated: CASSPQGTVSGTEAFF.

J is TRBJ2-1 and V is TRBV3-1, with 12 positions matching TRBD2. With 5 bases clipped from V and 5 bases from J, the junction kept 13 bases outside the gene matches. Germline V gives CDR1 LGHDT, CDR2 YNNKEL (reference sequence). This CDR3 region has 18 residues. Written as DNA, the CDR3 is TGTGCCAGCAGCAAACCGGGACTAGCGGGTGGCTCTCACAATGAGCAGTTCTTC. It codes for CASSKPGLAGGSHNEQFF.

The chain recombines TRBV7-3 with TRBJ2-1; the match to TRBD2 covers 7 bases. Germline V gene lookup returns CDR1 SGHTA and CDR2 FQGTGA. This CDR3 contains 14 residues. Trimming cost V 4 bases and J 6 bases; bases outside gene matches: 6. CDR3 sequence reads: CASSSETSPNEQFF. The CDR3 DNA reads TGTGCCAGCAGCTCTGAGACTAGCCCCAATGAGCAGTTCTTC.

The CDR3 sequence is CASSLRHHSNQPQHF. The CDR3 DNA follows: TGTGCCAGCAGCCTAAGACATCATAGCAATCAGCCCCAGCATTTT. The chain carries TRBV7-2 and TRBJ1-5; D is uncertain. The germline CDR1 and CDR2 sequences are SGHTA and FQGNSA. The ends were cut back, 5 bases at V and 0 bases at J, with 11 bases in the middle. CDR3 length: 15 residues. Drawing the rest from reference TRBV7-2 and TRBJ1-5, the complete variable domain is GAGVSQSPSNKVTEKGKDVELRCDPISGHTALYWYRQSLGQGLEFLIYFQGNSAPDKSGLPSDRFSAERTGGSVSTLTIQRTQQEDSAVYLCASSLRHHSNQPQHFGDGTRLSIL.

The chain uses TRBV5-6 and TRBJ1-1; D gene ambiguous. Germline V CDR1 and CDR2: SGHDT, YYEEEE. V was shortened by 4 bases and J by 7 bases, with 8 bases between the two germline ends. The CDR3 extends over 11 amino acids. CDR3 in DNA: TGTGCCAGCAGCCTGACCGATGAAGCTTTCTTT. It codes for CASSLTDEAFF.

The rearrangement links TRBV4-1 to TRBJ1-1; no clear D gene. This CDR3 has 14 residues. Germline V gene data show CDR1 as MGHRA and CDR2 as YSYEKL. V lost 3 bases and J 7 bases, leaving 15 bases between the germline ends. The CDR3, as DNA: TGCGCCAGCAGCCATCCCTCGGAGGGCCGTGAAGCTTTCTTT. Translating it yields CASSHPSEGREAFF.

The chain couples TRBV3-1 to TRBJ2-4; weak D call: TRBD2 (5 bases). The ends were cut back, 3 bases at V and 0 bases at J, with 12 bases in the middle. This CDR3 is built from 16 residues. Germline CDR1 is LGHDT and CDR2 is YNNKEL (reference sequence). CDR3 DNA sequence: TGTGCCAGCAGCCACTCGGGGTGGTTAGCCAAAAACATTCAGTACTTC. It specifies CASSHSGWLAKNIQYF.

The chain uses TRBV20-1 and TRBJ2-1, with 9 bases that match TRBD2. Germline assignment: CDR1 DFQATT and CDR2 SNEGSKA (reference sequence). This CDR3 spans 17 amino acids. J was trimmed by 4 bases and V by 0 bases; bases with no gene match: 10. The DNA for the CDR3 is TGCAGTGCTAGAGATCCAGGCGGGAGGGCCCGGTACAATGAGCAGTTCTTC. It specifies CSARDPGGRARYNEQFF.

This clonotype showed up just once. The J gene is TRBJ2-1, the V gene TRBV27, with 7 bases identical to TRBD1. The CDR3 is made up of 14 amino acids. Looked up from germline, CDR1 is MNHEY and CDR2 is SMNVEV (reference sequence). V lost 7 bases to trimming and J lost 7 bases; unmatched junction nucleotides: 10. In DNA form, the CDR3 reads TGTGCCAGCACCCCAGAGGGGGCCCAGAATGAGCAGTTCTTC. It codes for CASTPEGAQNEQFF.

The chain uses TRBV27 and TRBJ2-7; no firm D call. This CDR3 contains 13 residues. The V gene's germline CDR1 is MNHEY and CDR2 SMNVEV (reference sequence). The V and J ends lost 3 bases and 1 base respectively, with 7 bases between them. The CDR3: CASSFSASYEQYF. The CDR3 nucleotides are TGTGCCAGCAGTTTCTCCGCTTCCTACGAGCAGTACTTC.

In this sample, this clonotype turned up a few times. This chain joins TRBV14 and TRBJ2-7; D is unclear. Germline lookup yields CDR1 SGHDN and CDR2 FVKESK. The CDR3 covers 12 residues. V lost 4 bases, J lost 2 bases, and 6 bases lay in between. The CDR3 sequence: CASSLSPYEQYF. The DNA for the CDR3 is TGTGCCAGCAGCCTAAGCCCCTACGAGCAGTACTTC.

V usage is TRBV7-3 and J usage is TRBJ2-5; the match to TRBD2 covers 11 bases. Per the germline V gene, CDR1 is SGHTA and CDR2 is FQGTGA. The CDR3 extends over 18 amino acids. After removal of 1 base from V and 2 bases from J, the junction contained 9 bases not matched to a gene. CDR3 protein: CASSLKGPGLAAQETQYF. CDR3 bases: TGTGCCAGCAGCTTAAAAGGCCCGGGACTAGCGGCACAAGAGACCCAGTACTTC.

The chain joins TRBV29-1 to TRBJ2-7; 8 bases map to TRBD1. CDR1 SQVTM and CDR2 ANQGSEA come from the germline V gene. The CDR3 has 12 amino acids. After removal of 7 bases from V and 7 bases from J, the junction contained 9 bases not matched to a gene. In DNA form, the CDR3 reads TGCAGCGCCCGGGACAGGCTGTGGGAGCAGTACTTC. Its translation is CSARDRLWEQYF.

The rearrangement links TRBV24-1 to TRBJ2-7, with D unresolved. V was pared by 4 bases and J by 1 base, with 4 bases between. Looked up from germline, CDR1 is KGHDR and CDR2 is SFDVKD. CDR3 length: 12 residues. CDR3 sequence (DNA): TGTGCCACCAGTGACACTTCCTACGAGCAGTACTTC. Protein sequence: CATSDTSYEQYF.

This clonotype was recorded a few times. The chain couples TRBV12-3 or TRBV12-4 to TRBJ2-5, with unresolved D. This CDR3 region has 12 residues. Trimming removed 2 bases at V and 5 bases at J, with 6 bases between. CDR3 region: CASSLLRETQYF. CDR3 bases: TGTGCCAGCAGTTTACTTAGGGAGACCCAGTACTTC.

V and J are TRBV5-1 and TRBJ2-7; D is unclear. This CDR3 is 14 amino acids long. Germline CDR1 is SGHRS and CDR2 is YFSETQ. V shed 0 bases and J shed 0 bases, with 7 bases lying between them. The CDR3 nucleotides are TGCGCCAGCAGCTTGGCTTGGGGCTCCTACGAGCAGTACTTC. It specifies CASSLAWGSYEQYF.

The chain joins TRBV5-1 to TRBJ2-7, with TRBD1 matching over 9 bases. The germline V gene encodes CDR1 SGHRS and CDR2 YFSETQ. The CDR3 has 14 residues. With V trimmed by 1 base and J by 2 bases, 1 base remained unmatched. CDR3 amino acids: CASSLRDRAYEQYF. CDR3 DNA sequence: TGCGCCAGCAGCTTGAGGGACAGGGCCTACGAGCAGTACTTC.

The gene calls are TRBV27 and TRBJ2-3; 8 bases are shared with TRBD2. The CDR3 has 15 residues. Trimming cost V 3 bases and J 5 bases; bases outside gene matches: 7. Germline CDR1 reads MNHEY; CDR2 reads SMNVEV (reference sequence). CDR3 amino acids: CASSFGGRLQDTQYF. In nucleotides, the CDR3 is TGTGCCAGCAGTTTCGGCGGGAGGTTACAAGATACGCAGTATTTT.

The rearrangement uses TRBV10-3 and TRBJ2-1; D remains unclear. The V gene's germline CDR1 is ENHRY and CDR2 SYGVKD. V lost 10 bases to trimming and J lost 9 bases, with 16 bases between them. The CDR3 is 12 amino acids. CDR3 sequence: CATQPDDREQFF. The CDR3 DNA sequence: TGTGCCACCCAGCCGGACGATCGTGAGCAGTTCTTC.

The J gene is TRBJ2-5, the V gene TRBV11-1; 11 positions match TRBD2. The CDR3 length is 16 residues. V was clipped by 3 bases and J by 1 base; unmatched bases: 4. Germline CDR1 is SGHAT and CDR2 is FQDESV (reference sequence). CDR3 nucleotides: TGTGCCAGCAGCTTTCCCGGGACTAGCGGCCAAGAGACCCAGTACTTC. The encoded protein is CASSFPGTSGQETQYF.